The source of this T cell receptor (beta chain) is a study of PD-1 blockade in classical Hodgkin lymphoma. Broader study findings: Researchers reported that CD4+ TCR diversity, though not CD8+, rose significantly by C4D1. Baseline diversity was lower in partial responders and progressors than complete responders. A reduction in baseline TCR diversity was reportedly seen in newly diagnosed patients relative to healthy donors.

Time point of the sample: cycle 4 day 1 (C4D1), after about 6 weeks of nivolumab. Each patient experienced a relapse that followed autologous stem cell transplantation, and brentuximab vedotin exposure varied. Relapsed/refractory classical Hodgkin lymphoma patients had complete, partial or progressive responses. The V gene's germline CDR1 is SGHRS and CDR2 YFSETQ. V lost 4 bases, J lost 5 bases, and 5 bases stayed unmatched. This CDR3 has 16 residues. Measured with immunoSEQ multiplex PCR; TCRdb has only the in-frame clones, and not every one. The sample holds some 16,000 clones; about 83% are singletons and the top ten take approximately 13%. Concerning this clone itself: Its antigen is currently unknown.

This sequence originates from a human donor with classical Hodgkin lymphoma. The material was peripheral blood mononuclear cells (PBMCs), obtained before the fourth cycle of nivolumab. The V gene is TRBV5-1, the J gene TRBJ2-2, with 13 bases fitting TRBD2. The chain's CDR3 is CASSPRTSGGTGELFF. CDR3 coding DNA: TGCGCCAGCAGCCCCAGGACTAGCGGGGGTACCGGGGAGCTGTTTTTT.